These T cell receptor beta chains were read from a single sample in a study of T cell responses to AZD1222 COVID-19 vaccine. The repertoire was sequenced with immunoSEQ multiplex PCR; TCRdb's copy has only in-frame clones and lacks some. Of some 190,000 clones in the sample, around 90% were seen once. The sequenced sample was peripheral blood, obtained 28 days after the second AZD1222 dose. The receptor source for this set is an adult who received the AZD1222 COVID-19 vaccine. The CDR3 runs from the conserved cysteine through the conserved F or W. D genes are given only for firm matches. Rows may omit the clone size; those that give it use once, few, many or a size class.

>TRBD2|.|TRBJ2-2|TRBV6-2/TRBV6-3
CASSRSGEAGELFF
TGTGCCAGCAGTCGTAGCGGGGAGGCCGGGGAGCTGTTTTTT
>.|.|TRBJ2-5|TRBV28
CASRPPSFPATQYF
TGTGCCAGCAGACCCCCCAGCTTCCCTGCGACCCAGTACTTC
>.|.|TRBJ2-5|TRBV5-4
CASSLAGPYQETQYF
TGTGCCAGCAGCTTGGCAGGTCCGTACCAAGAGACCCAGTACTTC
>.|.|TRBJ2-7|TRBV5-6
CASSTSRGAVEQYF
TGTGCCAGCAGCACCTCAAGGGGTGCGGTCGAGCAGTACTTC
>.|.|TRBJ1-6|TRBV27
CASSSQRDSSGWGNSPLHF
TGTGCCAGCAGTTCCCAACGGGACTCCTCAGGGTGGGGTAATTCACCCCTCCACTTT
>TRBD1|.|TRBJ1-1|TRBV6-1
CASSEGQGWRTEAFF
TGTGCCAGCAGTGAAGGACAGGGTTGGAGGACTGAAGCTTTCTTT
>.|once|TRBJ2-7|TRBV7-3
CASSSGLGKEQYF
TGTGCCAGCAGCTCCGGTCTGGGGAAAGAGCAGTACTTC
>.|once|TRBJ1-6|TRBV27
CASRVAGNSPLHF
TGTGCCAGCAGGGTGGCCGGTAATTCACCCCTCCACTTT
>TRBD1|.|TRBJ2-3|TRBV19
CASVDRGRLGDTQYF
TGTGCCAGTGTGGACAGGGGCCGATTAGGTGATACGCAGTATTTT
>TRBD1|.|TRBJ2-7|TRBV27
CATEGQLGGEQYF
TGTGCCACCGAGGGACAGTTGGGTGGGGAGCAGTACTTC
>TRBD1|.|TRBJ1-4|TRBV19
CASTRGTGLNEKLFF
TGTGCCAGTACCCGAGGGACAGGGCTTAATGAAAAACTGTTTTTT
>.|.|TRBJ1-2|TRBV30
CAWSFRDYDGYTF
TGTGCCTGGAGCTTCCGGGACTACGATGGCTACACCTTC
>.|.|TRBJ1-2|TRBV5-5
CASSLELGGRHSNYGYTF
TGTGCCAGCAGCTTAGAGTTGGGGGGACGCCATTCTAACTATGGCTACACCTTC
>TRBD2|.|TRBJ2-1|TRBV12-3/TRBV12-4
CASIKGLAGGMFF
TGTGCCAGCATCAAGGGACTAGCGGGAGGGATGTTCTTC
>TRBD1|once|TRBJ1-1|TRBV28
CASNLGQGEFTEAFF
TGTGCCAGCAACCTAGGACAGGGGGAATTCACTGAAGCTTTCTTT
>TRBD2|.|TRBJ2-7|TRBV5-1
CASSSLGLAGVREQYF
TGCGCCAGCAGCTCCCTCGGACTAGCGGGAGTGCGCGAGCAGTACTTC
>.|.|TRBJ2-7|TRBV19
CAIPRQSRSYEQYF
TGTGCCATCCCCCGCCAATCTCGATCCTACGAGCAGTACTTC
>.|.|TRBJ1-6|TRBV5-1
CASSAGGASSPLHF
TGCGCCAGCAGCGCGGGGGGCGCAAGTTCACCCCTCCACTTT
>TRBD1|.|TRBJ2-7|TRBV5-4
CASSPRDRGSYEQYF
TGTGCCAGCAGCCCCCGGGACAGGGGATCCTACGAGCAGTACTTC
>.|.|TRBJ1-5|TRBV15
CATSRDQAGFQPQHF
TGTGCCACCAGCAGAGATCAGGCTGGTTTTCAGCCCCAGCATTTT
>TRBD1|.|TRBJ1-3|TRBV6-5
CASSSPTGGGNTIYF
TGTGCCAGCAGCTCCCCGACAGGGGGAGGAAACACCATATATTTT
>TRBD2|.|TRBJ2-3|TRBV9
CASSALAGPTDTQYF
TGTGCCAGCAGCGCCTTAGCGGGGCCCACAGATACGCAGTATTTT
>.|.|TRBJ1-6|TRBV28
CASSLITGSSPLHF
TGTGCCAGCAGTTTAATAACAGGGTCTTCACCCCTCCACTTT
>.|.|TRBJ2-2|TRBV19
CASSIAGWRGRPNTGELFF
TGTGCCAGTAGTATAGCAGGGTGGAGGGGTCGACCGAACACCGGGGAGCTGTTTTTT
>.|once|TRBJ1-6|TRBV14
CASSQDAVSSYNSPLHF
TGTGCCAGCAGCCAAGATGCAGTGAGCTCCTATAATTCACCCCTCCACTTT
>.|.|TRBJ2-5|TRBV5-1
CASSFGAFQETQYF
TGCGCCAGCAGCTTTGGAGCCTTCCAAGAGACCCAGTACTTC
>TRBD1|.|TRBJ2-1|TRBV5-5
CASSSGTGNSYNEQFF
TGTGCCAGCAGCTCCGGGACAGGGAACTCCTACAATGAGCAGTTCTTC
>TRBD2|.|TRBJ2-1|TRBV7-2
CASSTIAGSSYNEQFF
TGTGCCAGCAGTACAATAGCGGGGAGCTCCTACAATGAGCAGTTCTTC
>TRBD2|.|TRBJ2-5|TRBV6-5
CASSYTESSGQETQYF
TGTGCCAGCAGTTACACCGAATCTAGCGGCCAAGAGACCCAGTACTTC
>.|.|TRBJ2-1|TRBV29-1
CSVALGGVEFF
TGCAGCGTTGCCTTGGGTGGGGTAGAGTTCTTC
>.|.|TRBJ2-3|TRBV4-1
CASSQPTDTQYF
TGCGCCAGCAGCCAACCTACAGATACGCAGTATTTT
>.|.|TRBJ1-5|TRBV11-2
CASSLGRYQPQHF
TGTGCCAGCAGCTTGGGACGATATCAGCCCCAGCATTTT
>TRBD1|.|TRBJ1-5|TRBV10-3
CAIRSDRVNQPQHF
TGTGCCATCAGGTCGGACAGGGTCAATCAGCCCCAGCATTTT
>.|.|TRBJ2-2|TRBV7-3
CASSFPSGLGTGELFF
TGTGCCAGCAGCTTCCCGTCGGGGCTAGGCACCGGGGAGCTGTTTTTT
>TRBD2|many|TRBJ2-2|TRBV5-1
CASSSRTSGGGGELFF
TGCGCCAGCAGCTCACGGACTAGCGGAGGTGGCGGGGAGCTGTTTTTT
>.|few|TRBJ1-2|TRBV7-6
CASSLDGGAGYGYTF
TGTGCCAGCAGCTTAGATGGGGGCGCGGGCTATGGCTACACCTTC
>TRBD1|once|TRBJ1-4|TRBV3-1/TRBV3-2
CASSQDSRGRNEKLFF
TGTGCCAGCAGCCAAGATAGCAGGGGGCGAAATGAAAAACTGTTTTTT
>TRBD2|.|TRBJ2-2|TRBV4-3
CASSDSGDYTGELFF
TGCGCCAGCAGCGATAGCGGGGACTACACCGGGGAGCTGTTTTTT
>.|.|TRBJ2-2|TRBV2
CASSEVTANTGELFF
TGTGCCAGCAGTGAAGTGACGGCGAACACCGGGGAGCTGTTTTTT
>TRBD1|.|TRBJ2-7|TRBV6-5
CATNSWTGGGEQYF
TGTGCCACCAATTCCTGGACAGGGGGCGGGGAGCAGTACTTC
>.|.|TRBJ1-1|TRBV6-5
CASVKGEIRYTEAFF
TGTGCCAGCGTAAAGGGGGAAATAAGGTACACTGAAGCTTTCTTT
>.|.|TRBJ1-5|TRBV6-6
CASSYPRVGEGQPQHF
TGTGCCAGCAGTTACCCGAGGGTGGGGGAGGGTCAGCCCCAGCATTTT
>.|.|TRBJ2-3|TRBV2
CASREGSRELTDTQYF
TGTGCCAGCAGAGAAGGCTCCCGGGAGCTCACAGATACGCAGTATTTT
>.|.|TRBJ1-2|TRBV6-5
CASSYSRGSFFYTF
TGTGCCAGCAGTTACTCACGGGGATCCTTCTTCTACACCTTC
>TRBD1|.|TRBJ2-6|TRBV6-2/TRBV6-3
CASSYVRTGVSGANVLTF
TGTGCCAGCAGTTACGTCAGGACAGGGGTTTCTGGGGCCAACGTCCTGACTTTC